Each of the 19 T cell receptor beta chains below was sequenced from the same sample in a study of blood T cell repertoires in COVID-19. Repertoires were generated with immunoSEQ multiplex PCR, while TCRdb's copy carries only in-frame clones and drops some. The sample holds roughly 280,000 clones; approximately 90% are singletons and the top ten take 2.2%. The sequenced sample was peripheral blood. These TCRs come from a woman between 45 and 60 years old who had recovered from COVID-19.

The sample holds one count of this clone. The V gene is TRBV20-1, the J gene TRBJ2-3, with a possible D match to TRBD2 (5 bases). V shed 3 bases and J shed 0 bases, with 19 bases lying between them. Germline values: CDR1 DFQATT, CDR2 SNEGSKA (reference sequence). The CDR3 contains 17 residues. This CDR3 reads CSASPAGPGSSTDTQYF. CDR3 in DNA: TGCAGTGCTAGTCCTGCGGGCCCCGGGTCGAGCACAGATACGCAGTATTTT.

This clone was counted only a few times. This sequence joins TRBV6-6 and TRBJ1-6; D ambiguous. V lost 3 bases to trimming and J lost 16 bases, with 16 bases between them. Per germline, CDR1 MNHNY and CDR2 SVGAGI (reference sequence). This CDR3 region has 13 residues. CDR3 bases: TGTGCCAGCAGTTATCCCCTCTCCGGGTCTCTCCACTTT. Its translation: CASSYPLSGSLHF.

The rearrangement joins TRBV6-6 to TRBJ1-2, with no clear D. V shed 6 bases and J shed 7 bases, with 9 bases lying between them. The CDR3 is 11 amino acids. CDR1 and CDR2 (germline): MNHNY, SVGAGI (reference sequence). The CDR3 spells CASRLLAGYTF. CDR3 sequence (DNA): TGTGCCAGCAGGCTTTTGGCTGGCTACACCTTC.

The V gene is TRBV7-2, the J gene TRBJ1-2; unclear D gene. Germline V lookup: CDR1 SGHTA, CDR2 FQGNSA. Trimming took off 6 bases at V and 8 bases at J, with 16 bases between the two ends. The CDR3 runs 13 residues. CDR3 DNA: TGTGCCAGCAGATCTCGGGGATTCAGGGGCTACACCTTC. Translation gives CASRSRGFRGYTF.

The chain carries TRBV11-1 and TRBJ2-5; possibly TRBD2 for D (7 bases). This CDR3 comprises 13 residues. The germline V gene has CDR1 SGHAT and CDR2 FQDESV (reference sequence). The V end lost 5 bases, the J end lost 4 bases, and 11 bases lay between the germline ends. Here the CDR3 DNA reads TGTGCCAGCAGCCGGGGGGCACGAGAGACCCAGTACTTC. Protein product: CASSRGARETQYF.

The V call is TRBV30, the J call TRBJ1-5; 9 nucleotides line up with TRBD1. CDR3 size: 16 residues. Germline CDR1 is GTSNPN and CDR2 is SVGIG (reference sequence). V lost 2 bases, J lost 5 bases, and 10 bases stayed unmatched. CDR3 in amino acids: CAWSPARGQGYQPQHF. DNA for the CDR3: TGTGCCTGGAGTCCAGCAAGGGGACAGGGATATCAGCCCCAGCATTTT.

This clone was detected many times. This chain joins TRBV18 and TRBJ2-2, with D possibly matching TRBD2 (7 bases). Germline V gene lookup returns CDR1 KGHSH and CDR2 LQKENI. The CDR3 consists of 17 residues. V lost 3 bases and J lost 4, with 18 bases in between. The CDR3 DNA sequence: TGTGCCAGCTCACCCGGGAACCGGGGGGCCGCCACCGGGGAGCTGTTTTTT. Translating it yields CASSPGNRGAATGELFF.

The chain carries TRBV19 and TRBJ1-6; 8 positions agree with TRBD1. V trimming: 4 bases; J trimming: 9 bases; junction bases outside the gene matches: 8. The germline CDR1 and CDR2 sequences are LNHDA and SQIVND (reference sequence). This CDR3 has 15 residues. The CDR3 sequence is CASSTRQGSRSPLHF. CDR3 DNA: TGTGCCAGTAGTACCCGACAGGGGTCCCGTTCACCCCTCCACTTT.

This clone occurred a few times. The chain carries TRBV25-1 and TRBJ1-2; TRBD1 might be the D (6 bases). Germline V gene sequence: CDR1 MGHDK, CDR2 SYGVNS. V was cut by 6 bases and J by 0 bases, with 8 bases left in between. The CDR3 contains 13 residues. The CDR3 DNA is TGTGCCAGCAGACACAGGGCTAACTATGGCTACACCTTC. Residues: CASRHRANYGYTF.

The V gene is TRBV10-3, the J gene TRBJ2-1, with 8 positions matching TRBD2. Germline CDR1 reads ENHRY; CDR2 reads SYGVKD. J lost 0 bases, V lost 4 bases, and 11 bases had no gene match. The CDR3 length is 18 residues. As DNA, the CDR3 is TGTGCCATCAGTGGTCGGCTAGCGGGTCGACTCTCCTACAATGAGCAGTTCTTC. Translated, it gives CAISGRLAGRLSYNEQFF.

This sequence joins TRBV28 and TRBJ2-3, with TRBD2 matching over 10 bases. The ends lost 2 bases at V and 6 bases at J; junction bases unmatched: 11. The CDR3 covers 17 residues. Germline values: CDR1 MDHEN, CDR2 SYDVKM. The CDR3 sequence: CASSLAGLAGEADTQYF. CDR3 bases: TGTGCCAGCAGTTTAGCGGGGCTAGCGGGAGAGGCGGATACGCAGTATTTT.

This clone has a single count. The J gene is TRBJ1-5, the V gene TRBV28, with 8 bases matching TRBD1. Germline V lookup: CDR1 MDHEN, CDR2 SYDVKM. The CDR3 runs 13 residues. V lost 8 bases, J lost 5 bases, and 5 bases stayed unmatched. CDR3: CASRTGSHQPQHF. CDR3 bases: TGTGCCAGCCGGACAGGGTCGCATCAGCCCCAGCATTTT.

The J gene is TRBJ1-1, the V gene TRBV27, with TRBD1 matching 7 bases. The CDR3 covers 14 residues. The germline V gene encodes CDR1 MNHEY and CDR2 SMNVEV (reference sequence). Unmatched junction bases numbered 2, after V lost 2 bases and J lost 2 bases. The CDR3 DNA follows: TGTGCCAGCAGTTTAGAGGGGGCTAACACTGAAGCTTTCTTT. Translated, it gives CASSLEGANTEAFF.

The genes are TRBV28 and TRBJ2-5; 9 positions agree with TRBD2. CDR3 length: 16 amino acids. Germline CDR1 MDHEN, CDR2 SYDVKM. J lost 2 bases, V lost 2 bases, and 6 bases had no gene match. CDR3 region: CASSLGTRGGQETQYF. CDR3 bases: TGTGCCAGCAGTTTAGGGACGCGGGGGGGTCAAGAGACCCAGTACTTC.

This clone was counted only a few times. The CDR3 loop is CASSPTGGGGTQYF. The CDR3 region has the DNA TGTGCCAGCAGTCCTACAGGGGGCGGTGGGACCCAGTACTTC. The gene calls are TRBV28 and TRBJ2-5; 9 nucleotides line up with TRBD1. Germline V gives CDR1 MDHEN, CDR2 SYDVKM. This CDR3 region has 14 residues. V shed 5 bases and J 7 bases; nucleotides not matched to a gene: 8.

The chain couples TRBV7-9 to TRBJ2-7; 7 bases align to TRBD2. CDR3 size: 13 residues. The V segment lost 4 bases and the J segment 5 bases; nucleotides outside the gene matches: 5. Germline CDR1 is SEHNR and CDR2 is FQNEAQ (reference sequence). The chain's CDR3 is CASSWGREDEQYF. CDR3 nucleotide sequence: TGTGCCAGCAGCTGGGGGAGGGAGGACGAGCAGTACTTC.

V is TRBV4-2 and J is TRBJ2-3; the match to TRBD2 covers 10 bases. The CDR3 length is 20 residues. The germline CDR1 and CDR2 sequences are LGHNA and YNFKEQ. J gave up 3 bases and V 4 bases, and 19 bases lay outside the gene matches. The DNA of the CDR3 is TGTGCCAGCAGCCGCGGAACGGGGATAGCGGGAGGCTCCACGACAGATACGCAGTATTTT. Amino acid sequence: CASSRGTGIAGGSTTDTQYF.

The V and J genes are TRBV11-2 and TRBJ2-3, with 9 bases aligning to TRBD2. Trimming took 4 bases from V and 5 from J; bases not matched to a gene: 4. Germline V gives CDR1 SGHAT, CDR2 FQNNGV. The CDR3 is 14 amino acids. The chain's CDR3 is CASSWAGGIDTQYF. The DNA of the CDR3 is TGTGCCAGCAGCTGGGCGGGAGGGATAGATACGCAGTATTTT. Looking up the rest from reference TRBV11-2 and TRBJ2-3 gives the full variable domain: EAGVAQSPRYKIIEKRQSVAFWCNPISGHATLYWYQQILGQGPKLLIQFQNNGVVDDSQLPKDRFSAERLKGVDSTLKIQPAKLEDSAVYLCASSWAGGIDTQYFGPGTRLTVL.

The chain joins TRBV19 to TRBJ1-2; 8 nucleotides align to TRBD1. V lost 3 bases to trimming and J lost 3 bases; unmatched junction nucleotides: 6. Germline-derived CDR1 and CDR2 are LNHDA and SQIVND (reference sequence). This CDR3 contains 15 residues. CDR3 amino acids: CASSIWDRRHYGYTF. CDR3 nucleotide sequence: TGTGCCAGTAGTATTTGGGACAGGCGGCACTATGGCTACACCTTC.